The sequence of this T cell receptor beta chain was determined in a study of T-cell memory formation after mild COVID-19. General study results and limits: From day 15 to 85, contracting clones were balanced between CD4 and CD8, whereas later expanders leaned toward CD4+.

The sample holds a few counts of this clonotype. The antigen is not known. There are 15 residues in the CDR3. Germline CDR1 and CDR2: SGHRS and YFSETQ. Unmatched junction bases numbered 14, after V lost 4 bases and J lost 12 bases. In TCRdb, the 5' RACE reads were re-called with MiXCR into one record per CDR3 protein. This sample carries fewer than 700,000 distinct CDR3 sequences, more than 15% of them seen once, and the ten largest clones take around 11%. This TCR derives from an adult woman who had mild COVID-19 (a few samples of this study predate the infection). Cell type and time point are not known. This chain joins TRBV5-1 and TRBJ2-1; 9 bases fit TRBD2. Sequences were obtained from PBMCs or a T cell subset sorted from them (not recorded which). CDR3 sequence: CASSPGTSSSWGQFF. CDR3 bases: TGCGCCAGCAGCCCCGGGACTAGCTCGTCGTGGGGGCAGTTCTTC.